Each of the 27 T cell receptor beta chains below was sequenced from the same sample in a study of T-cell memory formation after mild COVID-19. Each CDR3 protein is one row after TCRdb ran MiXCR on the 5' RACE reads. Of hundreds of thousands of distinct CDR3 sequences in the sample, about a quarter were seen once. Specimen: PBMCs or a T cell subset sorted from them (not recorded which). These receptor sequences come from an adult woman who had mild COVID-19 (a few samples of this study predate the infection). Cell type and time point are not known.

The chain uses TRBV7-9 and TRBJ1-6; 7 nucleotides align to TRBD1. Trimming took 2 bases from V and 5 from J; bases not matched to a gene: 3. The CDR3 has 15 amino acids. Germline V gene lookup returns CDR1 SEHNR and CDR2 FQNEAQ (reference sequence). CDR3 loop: CASSLSDRDNSPLHF. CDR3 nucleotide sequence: TGTGCCAGCAGCTTATCTGACAGGGATAATTCACCCCTCCACTTT.

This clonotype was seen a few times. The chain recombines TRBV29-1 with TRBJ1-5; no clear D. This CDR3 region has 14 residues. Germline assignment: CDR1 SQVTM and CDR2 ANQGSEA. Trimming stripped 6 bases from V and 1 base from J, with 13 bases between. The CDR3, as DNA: TGCAGCGTGAAAAGTCTGGGGAGCAATCAGCCCCAGCATTTT. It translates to CSVKSLGSNQPQHF.

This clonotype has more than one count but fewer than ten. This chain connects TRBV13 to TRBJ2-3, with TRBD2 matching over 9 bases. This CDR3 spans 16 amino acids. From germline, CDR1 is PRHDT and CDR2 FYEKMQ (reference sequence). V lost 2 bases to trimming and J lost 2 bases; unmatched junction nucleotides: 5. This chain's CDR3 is CASSLFLAGNTDTQYF. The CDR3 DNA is TGTGCCAGCAGCTTATTCCTAGCGGGGAACACAGATACGCAGTATTTT.

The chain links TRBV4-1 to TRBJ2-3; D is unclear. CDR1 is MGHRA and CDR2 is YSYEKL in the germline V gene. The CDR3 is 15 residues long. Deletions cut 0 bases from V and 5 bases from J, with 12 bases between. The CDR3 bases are TGCGCCAGCAGCCAAGATCGGCCCCCCGGAGATACGCAGTATTTT. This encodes CASSQDRPPGDTQYF.

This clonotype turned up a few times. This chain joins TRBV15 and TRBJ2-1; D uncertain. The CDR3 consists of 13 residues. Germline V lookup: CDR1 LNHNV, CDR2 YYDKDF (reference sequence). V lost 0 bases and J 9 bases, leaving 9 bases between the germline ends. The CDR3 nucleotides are TGTGCCACCAGCAGAGATTGGAGAGGTGAGCAGTTCTTC. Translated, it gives CATSRDWRGEQFF.

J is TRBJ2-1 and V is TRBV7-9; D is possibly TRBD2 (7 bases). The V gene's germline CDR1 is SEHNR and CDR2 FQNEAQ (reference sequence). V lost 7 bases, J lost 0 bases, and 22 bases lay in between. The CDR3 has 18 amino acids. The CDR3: CASTPGTTGGPSYNEQFF. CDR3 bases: TGTGCCAGCACCCCGGGGACTACCGGGGGGCCCTCCTACAATGAGCAGTTCTTC.

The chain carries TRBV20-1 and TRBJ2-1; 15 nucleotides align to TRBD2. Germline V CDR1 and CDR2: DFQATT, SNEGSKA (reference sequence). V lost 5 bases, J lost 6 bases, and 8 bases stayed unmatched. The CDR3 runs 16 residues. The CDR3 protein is CSAQPWTSGRGNEQFF. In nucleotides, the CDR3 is TGCAGTGCTCAACCATGGACTAGCGGGAGGGGCAATGAGCAGTTCTTC.

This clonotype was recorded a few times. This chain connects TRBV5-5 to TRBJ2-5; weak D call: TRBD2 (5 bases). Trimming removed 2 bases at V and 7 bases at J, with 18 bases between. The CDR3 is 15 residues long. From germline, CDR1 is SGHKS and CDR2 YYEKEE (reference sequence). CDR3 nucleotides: TGTGCCAGCAGCTTCGACCTAGTTGCCCGGGGGACCCAGTACTTC. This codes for CASSFDLVARGTQYF.

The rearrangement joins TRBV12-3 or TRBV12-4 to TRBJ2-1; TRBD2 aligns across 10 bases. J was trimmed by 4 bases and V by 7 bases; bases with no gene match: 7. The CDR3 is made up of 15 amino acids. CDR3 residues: CASTPGLARYNEQFF. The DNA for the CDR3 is TGTGCCAGCACCCCGGGACTAGCGCGATACAATGAGCAGTTCTTC.

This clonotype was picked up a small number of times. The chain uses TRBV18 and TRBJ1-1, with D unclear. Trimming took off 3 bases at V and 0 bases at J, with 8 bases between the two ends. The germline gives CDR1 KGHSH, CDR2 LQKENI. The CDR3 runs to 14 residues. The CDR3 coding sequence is TGTGCCAGCTCACCCCCTTGGGTGAACACTGAAGCTTTCTTT. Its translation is CASSPPWVNTEAFF.

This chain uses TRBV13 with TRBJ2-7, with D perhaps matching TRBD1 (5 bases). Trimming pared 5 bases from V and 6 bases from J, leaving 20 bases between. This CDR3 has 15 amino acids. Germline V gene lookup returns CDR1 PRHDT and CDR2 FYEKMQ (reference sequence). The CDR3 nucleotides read TGTGCCAGCAGCAGAGATGGGGCCCGAAGGGGCGAGCAGTACTTC. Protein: CASSRDGARRGEQYF.

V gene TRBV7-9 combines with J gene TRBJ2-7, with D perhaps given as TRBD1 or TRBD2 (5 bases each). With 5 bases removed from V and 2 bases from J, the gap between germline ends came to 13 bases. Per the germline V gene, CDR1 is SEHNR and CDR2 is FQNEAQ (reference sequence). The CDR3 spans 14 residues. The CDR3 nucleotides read TGTGCCAGCAGCGCCCGGGACGGAGCCTACGAGCAGTACTTC. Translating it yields CASSARDGAYEQYF.

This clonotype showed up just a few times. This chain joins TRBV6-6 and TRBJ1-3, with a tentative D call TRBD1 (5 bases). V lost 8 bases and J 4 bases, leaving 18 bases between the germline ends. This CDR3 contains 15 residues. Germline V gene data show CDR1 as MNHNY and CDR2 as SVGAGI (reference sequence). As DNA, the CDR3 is TGTGCCAGCGTTAGGGACCGGGGGAGAGGAAACACCATATATTTT. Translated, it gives CASVRDRGRGNTIYF.

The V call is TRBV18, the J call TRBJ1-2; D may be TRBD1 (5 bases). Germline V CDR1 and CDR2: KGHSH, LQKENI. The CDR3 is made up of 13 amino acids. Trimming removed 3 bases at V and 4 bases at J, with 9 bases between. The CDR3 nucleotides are TGTGCCAGCTCACCTATTGGGGCCTATGGCTACACCTTC. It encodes CASSPIGAYGYTF.

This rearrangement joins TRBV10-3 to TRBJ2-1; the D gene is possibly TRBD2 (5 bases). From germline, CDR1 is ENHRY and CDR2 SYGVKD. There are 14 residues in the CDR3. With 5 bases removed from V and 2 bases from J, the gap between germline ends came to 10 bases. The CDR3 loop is CAISPKGAYNEQFF. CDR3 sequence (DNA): TGTGCCATCAGTCCAAAGGGAGCCTACAATGAGCAGTTCTTC.

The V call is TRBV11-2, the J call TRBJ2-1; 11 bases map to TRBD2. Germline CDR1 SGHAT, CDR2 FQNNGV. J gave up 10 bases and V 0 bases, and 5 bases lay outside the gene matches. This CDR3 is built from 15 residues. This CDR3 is CASSLEGLAGGEQFF. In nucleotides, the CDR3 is TGTGCCAGCAGCTTAGAGGGGCTAGCGGGGGGCGAGCAGTTCTTC.

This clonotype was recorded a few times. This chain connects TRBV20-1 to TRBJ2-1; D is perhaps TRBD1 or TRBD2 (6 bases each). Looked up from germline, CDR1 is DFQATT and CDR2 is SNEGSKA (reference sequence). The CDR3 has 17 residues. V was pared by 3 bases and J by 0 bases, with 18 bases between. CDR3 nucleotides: TGCAGTGCTAGTAGTCACGGGGGCCAGCTCTCCTACAATGAGCAGTTCTTC. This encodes CSASSHGGQLSYNEQFF.

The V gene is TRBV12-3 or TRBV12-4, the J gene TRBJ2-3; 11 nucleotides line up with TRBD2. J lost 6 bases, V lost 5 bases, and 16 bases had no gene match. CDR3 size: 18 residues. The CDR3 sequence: CASSPRMGLAVVVDTQYF. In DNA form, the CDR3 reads TGTGCCAGCAGTCCGCGTATGGGACTAGCGGTAGTCGTGGATACGCAGTATTTT.

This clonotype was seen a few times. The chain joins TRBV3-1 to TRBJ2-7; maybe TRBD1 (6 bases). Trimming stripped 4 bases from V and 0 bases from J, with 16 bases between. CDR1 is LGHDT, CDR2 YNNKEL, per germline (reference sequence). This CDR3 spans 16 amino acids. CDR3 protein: CASSLEWTVNSYEQYF. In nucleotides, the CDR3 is TGTGCCAGCAGCCTCGAATGGACAGTCAACTCCTACGAGCAGTACTTC.

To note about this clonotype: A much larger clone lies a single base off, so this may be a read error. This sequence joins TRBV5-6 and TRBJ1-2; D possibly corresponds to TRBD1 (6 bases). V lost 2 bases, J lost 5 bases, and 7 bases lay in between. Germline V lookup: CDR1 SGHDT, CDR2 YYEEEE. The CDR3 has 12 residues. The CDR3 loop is CASSFGQYGYTF. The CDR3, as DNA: TGTGCCAGCAGCTTTGGACAGTATGGCTACACCTTC.

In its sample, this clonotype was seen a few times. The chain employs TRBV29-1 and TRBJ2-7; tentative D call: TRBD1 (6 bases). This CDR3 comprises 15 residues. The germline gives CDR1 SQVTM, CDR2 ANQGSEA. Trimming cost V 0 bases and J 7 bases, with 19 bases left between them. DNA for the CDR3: TGCAGCGTTGAAGATCCCAGAAGGGGGATACGGGAGCAGTACTTC. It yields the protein CSVEDPRRGIREQYF.

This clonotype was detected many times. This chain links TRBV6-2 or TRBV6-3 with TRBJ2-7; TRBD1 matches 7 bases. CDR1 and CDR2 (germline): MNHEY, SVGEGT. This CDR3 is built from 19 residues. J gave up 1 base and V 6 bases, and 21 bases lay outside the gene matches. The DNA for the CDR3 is TGTGCCAGCAGCACACCCCTGGACAGGACGTCTAAAGTTTCCTACGAGCAGTACTTC. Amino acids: CASSTPLDRTSKVSYEQYF.

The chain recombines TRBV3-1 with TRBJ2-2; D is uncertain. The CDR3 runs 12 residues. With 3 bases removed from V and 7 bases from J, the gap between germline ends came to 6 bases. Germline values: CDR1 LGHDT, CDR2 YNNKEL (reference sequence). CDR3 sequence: CASSHRNGELFF. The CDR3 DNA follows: TGTGCCAGCAGCCACCGAAACGGGGAGCTGTTTTTT.

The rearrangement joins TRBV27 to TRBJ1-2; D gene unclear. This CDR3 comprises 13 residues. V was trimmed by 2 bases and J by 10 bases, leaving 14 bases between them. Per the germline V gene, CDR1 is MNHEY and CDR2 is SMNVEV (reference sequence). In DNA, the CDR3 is TGTGCCAGCAGTTTAACCGGGCGCCAGTACTACACCTTC. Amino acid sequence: CASSLTGRQYYTF.

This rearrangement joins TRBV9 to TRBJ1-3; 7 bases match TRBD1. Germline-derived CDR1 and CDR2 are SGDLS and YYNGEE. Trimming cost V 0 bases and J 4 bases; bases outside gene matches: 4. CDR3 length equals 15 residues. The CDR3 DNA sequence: TGTGCCAGCAGCGTAGGGGACAGCTCAGGAAACACCATATATTTT. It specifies CASSVGDSSGNTIYF.

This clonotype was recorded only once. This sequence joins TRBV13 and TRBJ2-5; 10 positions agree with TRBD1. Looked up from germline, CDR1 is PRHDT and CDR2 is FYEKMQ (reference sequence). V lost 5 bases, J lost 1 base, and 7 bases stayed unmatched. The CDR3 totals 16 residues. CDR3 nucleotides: TGTGCCAGCAGCGCCACGGGACAGGGGTTCCAAGAGACCCAGTACTTC. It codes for CASSATGQGFQETQYF.

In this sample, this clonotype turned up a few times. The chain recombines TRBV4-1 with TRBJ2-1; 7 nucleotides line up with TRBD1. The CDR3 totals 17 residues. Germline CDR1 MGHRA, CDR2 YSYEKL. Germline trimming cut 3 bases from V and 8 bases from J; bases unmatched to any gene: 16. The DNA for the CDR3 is TGCGCCAGCAGCCATCCTTTCCAGGGGGTCGATTCGGATGAGCAGTTCTTC. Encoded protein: CASSHPFQGVDSDEQFF.